This T cell receptor (beta chain) stems from a study of regulatory T cells in long-lasting Graves disease. The study's findings and limits: Favored usage of TRBV28, TRBJ1-2 and TRBJ2-5 was recorded in persistent disease. Fewer public clonotypes were shared by new patients (over 950) than by persistent patients (roughly 2,500).

This CDR3 is built from 15 residues. V dropped 3 bases and J dropped 7; count of bases not matched to a gene: 4. Per germline, CDR1 MDHEN and CDR2 SYDVKM. Relying on iRepertoire HTBI primers and Arm-PCR of CDR3 regions, the team built TCR beta libraries. TCRdb passed the multiplex PCR reads through MiXCR, listing each CDR3 protein once. The table records around 230,000 distinct CDR3 sequences, 18% of them present only once. Described time point: newly diagnosed GD, antithyroid drugs for less than 3 months. PBMCs were the source of the RNA used for TCR sequencing. Patient provenance is recorded as an endocrinology department in Xi'an, China. This clonotype was counted at least ten times. Its antigen is not identified.

V gene TRBV28 combines with J gene TRBJ2-1; 12 nucleotides line up with TRBD2. The TCR sequence derives from a female donor with Graves disease. Here the sequenced sample was peripheral blood mononuclear cells (PBMCs), taken at new diagnosis, from a patient treated with antithyroid drugs. The CDR3 DNA is TGTGCCAGCAGTTTGTTCCTAGCGGGAGGGAATGAGCAGTTCTTC. Amino acids: CASSLFLAGGNEQFF.